The present T cell receptor beta chain was sequenced within a study of cytomegalovirus exposure and HLA in healthy donors. Researchers ran the PCR with 60 Vbeta and 13 Jbeta primers. Authors' data handling: There were around 78 million unique TCR beta chains by a later count, and about 12 million of them were shared. Libraries were prepared by immunoSEQ multiplex PCR; TCRdb keeps only in-frame clonotypes and omits some of them. The V and J calls and clone size were taken over from that table, and D and trimming were inferred from the DNA. This sample has around 130,000 clones; 80% to 90% occur once, and the top ten carry around 2%. As to this clone: Its specificity is not known.

Study observations and caveats: For most TCR sequences rarity was the rule, although some public TCRs occurred in many donors.

Sequenced material: PBMCs. This receptor was obtained from a man between 35 and 55 years old in good health and CMV-seronegative.

DNA of the CDR3: TGTGCCAGCGCCCAGGGGAGACAAGAGACCCAGTACTTC. As protein: CASAQGRQETQYF. V is TRBV7-6 and J is TRBJ2-5, with D perhaps matching TRBD1 (6 bases). The CDR3 covers 13 residues. Trimming removed 8 bases from V and 2 bases from J, with 12 bases in between. CDR1 and CDR2 from the germline V gene are SGHVS and FNYEAQ. Variable domain in full (rest from reference TRBV7-6 and TRBJ2-5): GAGVSQSPRYKVTKRGQDVALRCDPISGHVSLYWYRQALGQGPEFLTYFNYEAQQDKSGLPNDRFSAERPEGSISTLTIQRTEQRDSAMYRCASAQGRQETQYFGPGTRLLVL.